These 15 T cell receptor beta chains came from one sample sequenced in a study of blood T cell repertoires in COVID-19. Using immunoSEQ multiplex PCR, the repertoire was profiled, and TCRdb retains in-frame clones only, with some absent. The sample lists about 370,000 clones, 89% seen once, with around 3% in the top ten. The sequencing sample was made of peripheral blood. The receptors originated from a woman aged 25 to 39 with COVID-19, enrolled during active disease.

This clone was observed a handful of times. The chain couples TRBV5-1 to TRBJ2-7; D is perhaps TRBD1 (5 bases). Trimming pared 3 bases from V and 3 bases from J, leaving 10 bases between. The CDR3 extends over 13 amino acids. Germline CDR1 reads SGHRS; CDR2 reads YFSETQ. CDR3 sequence reads: CASSSGSGYEQYF. The CDR3 DNA sequence: TGCGCCAGCAGCTCAGGGTCAGGCTACGAGCAGTACTTC.

This clone was picked up one time. This chain joins TRBV7-6 and TRBJ1-2, with 8 bases matching TRBD1. The V gene's germline CDR1 is SGHVS and CDR2 FNYEAQ. The CDR3 totals 16 residues. Trimming took 3 bases from V and 6 from J; bases not matched to a gene: 12. CDR3 region: CASSFQAGQATNGYTF. CDR3 nucleotides: TGTGCCAGCAGCTTTCAGGCGGGACAGGCGACCAATGGCTACACCTTC.

The chain carries TRBV7-9 and TRBJ2-1, with 11 bases that match TRBD2. Trimming at V came to 8 bases and at J to 2 bases, leaving 8 bases not matched to a gene. The CDR3 contains 16 residues. CDR1 is SEHNR and CDR2 is FQNEAQ in the germline V gene (reference sequence). The CDR3 here is CASATSGSPTYNEQFF. Written as DNA, the CDR3 is TGTGCCAGCGCCACTAGCGGGAGCCCCACCTACAATGAGCAGTTCTTC. Full variable domain (missing parts from reference TRBV7-9 and TRBJ2-1): DTGVSQNPRHKITKRGQNVTFRCDPISEHNRLYWYRQTLGQGPEFLTYFQNEAQLEKSRLLSDRFSAERPKGSFSTLEIQRTEQGDSAMYLCASATSGSPTYNEQFFGPGTRLTVL.

J is TRBJ1-5 and V is TRBV18; tentatively, D is TRBD1 (5 bases). The CDR3 spans 16 residues. Per germline, CDR1 KGHSH and CDR2 LQKENI. Trimming removed 2 bases at V and 3 bases at J, with 14 bases between. The CDR3 DNA reads TGTGCCAGCTCACCAAGGGCAGGGCGATCCAATCAGCCCCAGCATTTT. It yields the protein CASSPRAGRSNQPQHF.

J is TRBJ2-2 and V is TRBV6-5, with a weak D call TRBD1 (5 bases). Trimming took 6 bases from V and 1 from J, leaving 9 bases between them. This CDR3 is built from 14 residues. Germline V gene sequence: CDR1 MNHEY, CDR2 SVGAGI. The CDR3 reads CASRTTVNTGELFF. CDR3 nucleotide sequence: TGTGCCAGCAGAACGACAGTGAACACCGGGGAGCTGTTTTTT.

This sequence joins TRBV11-2 and TRBJ2-7, with D possibly being TRBD1 (6 bases). Per germline, CDR1 SGHAT and CDR2 FQNNGV. V lost 8 bases to trimming and J lost 2 bases, with 10 bases between them. This CDR3 has 12 amino acids. The CDR3 region is CASRGQTYEQYV. Here the CDR3 DNA reads TGTGCCAGCCGCGGACAGACCTACGAGCAGTACGTC.

The chain combines TRBV12-3 or TRBV12-4 with TRBJ2-3; no firm D call. The CDR3 runs to 13 residues. The V end lost 2 bases, the J end lost 5 bases, and 8 bases lay between the germline ends. CDR3 in DNA: TGTGCCAGCAGTTTAAACCGGGTAGATACGCAGTATTTT. This sequence encodes CASSLNRVDTQYF.

The chain has TRBV18 and TRBJ2-7; no clear D gene. Germline lookup yields CDR1 KGHSH and CDR2 LQKENI. Between the trimmed V and J ends, which lost 2 bases and 0 bases, there was a span of 5 bases. This CDR3 spans 13 amino acids. CDR3 loop: CASSPSGSYEQYV. Written as DNA, the CDR3 is TGTGCCAGCTCACCATCAGGCTCCTACGAGCAGTACGTC.

The genes are TRBV15 and TRBJ2-5; D might be TRBD2 (5 bases). This CDR3 contains 16 residues. V gave up 3 bases and J gave up 5 bases, with 19 bases separating them. Per germline, CDR1 LNHNV and CDR2 YYDKDF (reference sequence). The CDR3 region has the DNA TGTGCCACCAGCAGCTGGCTGGTTAACGGGGAGGAGACCCAGTACTTC. Translating gives CATSSWLVNGEETQYF.

The rearrangement joins TRBV7-8 to TRBJ2-1; D gene uncertain. Trimming shortened V by 5 bases and J by 5 bases, and 10 bases separated the two germline ends. CDR1 is SGHVS and CDR2 is FQNEAQ in the germline V gene. The CDR3 runs 13 residues. CDR3 sequence (DNA): TGTGCCAGCAGCCACATAAAGAACAATGAGCAGTTCTTC. Translating it yields CASSHIKNNEQFF.

The chain recombines TRBV3-1 (or the pseudogene TRBV3-2) with TRBJ2-1, with TRBD2 matching over 7 bases. CDR1 LGHDT and CDR2 YNNKEL come from the germline V gene (reference sequence). CDR3 length: 18 amino acids. The V and J ends lost 1 base and 0 bases, in that order; junction bases with no gene match: 9. DNA of the CDR3: TGTGCCAGCAGCCAAGGACAGTTAGCGGGTAGCTCCTACAATGAGCAGTTCTTC. Amino acid sequence: CASSQGQLAGSSYNEQFF.

In its sample, this clone was seen once. J is TRBJ1-2 and V is TRBV3-1 (or the pseudogene TRBV3-2), with TRBD1 identical over 10 bases. This CDR3 contains 16 residues. Germline lookup yields CDR1 LGHDT and CDR2 YNNKEL (reference sequence). The V and J ends lost 0 bases and 8 bases, in that order; junction bases with no gene match: 9. In nucleotides, the CDR3 is TGTGCCAGCAGCCAAGATCTCAGGGGACAGGGGATCGGCTACACCTTC. Its protein is CASSQDLRGQGIGYTF.

CDR3 in amino acids: CASSHLSSTDTQYF. The DNA for the CDR3 is TGTGCCAGCAGCCATCTGAGTAGCACAGATACGCAGTATTTT. The V call is TRBV14, the J call TRBJ2-3; D not certain. Germline assignment: CDR1 SGHDN and CDR2 FVKESK. V was cut by 3 bases and J by 0 bases, with 7 bases left in between. There are 14 residues in the CDR3.

V and J are TRBV14 and TRBJ1-2; no clear D. Germline CDR1 and CDR2: SGHDN and FVKESK. The V and J ends lost 1 base and 0 bases respectively, with 15 bases between them. This CDR3 is 17 amino acids long. CDR3 DNA sequence: TGTGCCAGCAGCCAAGGACTCGATTGGCCAACTAACTATGGCTACACCTTC. Amino acids: CASSQGLDWPTNYGYTF.

The V call is TRBV11-3, the J call TRBJ1-5; 7 bases map to TRBD1. The CDR3 covers 16 residues. The ends lost 7 bases at V and 3 bases at J; junction bases unmatched: 12. Germline V gene lookup returns CDR1 SGHNT and CDR2 YENEEA. CDR3 nucleotides: TGTGCCAGCACCCCGGCCGGGACAGTTTACAATCAGCCCCAGCATTTT. It encodes CASTPAGTVYNQPQHF.